This is a list of T cell receptor beta chains from one sample in a study of cytomegalovirus exposure and HLA in healthy donors. Profiled with immunoSEQ multiplex PCR; TCRdb holds only in-frame clones, not every one. The sample holds about 60,000 clones, about 76% seen once. What was sequenced was PBMCs. The receptors derive from a female donor in good health and CMV-seronegative. Both conserved end residues are part of each CDR3. A D gene is named only where the DNA matches it firmly. Clone size is not always given. Where it is, it says once, few, many or a class for expanded clones.

J	size	V	D	DNA	CDR3
TRBJ1-5	-	TRBV10-3	TRBD1	TGTGCCATCAGTGATCTAGGGACAGGGTATCAGCCCCAGCATTTT	CAISDLGTGYQPQHF
TRBJ1-4	-	TRBV5-1	-	TGCGCCAGCAGCTCGGGCTTTTTGGGAGCTAATGAAAAACTGTTTTTT	CASSSGFLGANEKLFF
TRBJ1-3	few	TRBV9	-	TGTGCCAGCAGCGCTGGGGTGGGCCTCGGGGCTGGAAACACCATATATTTT	CASSAGVGLGAGNTIYF
TRBJ2-7	once	TRBV30	-	TGTGCCTGGAGGTCTAACTACGAGCAGTACTTC	CAWRSNYEQYF
TRBJ2-7	few	TRBV27	TRBD2	TGTGCCAGCAGGACTAGCGGGGGTGCCGGGGGGCAGTACTTC	CASRTSGGAGGQYF
TRBJ1-3	-	TRBV4-1	TRBD1	TGCGCCAGCAGCCAAGAGCCCCAGGGGGCATCTGGAAACACCATATATTTT	CASSQEPQGASGNTIYF
TRBJ2-7	-	TRBV5-6	-	TGTGCCAGCAGCTTGGTGGCGGGACAGACCTACGAGCAGTACTTC	CASSLVAGQTYEQYF
TRBJ1-3	-	TRBV5-1	TRBD1	TGCGCCAGCAGTCCCGGGACAGGTTTCTTGGTCTCTGGAAACACCATATATTTT	CASSPGTGFLVSGNTIYF
TRBJ2-7	-	TRBV28	TRBD2	TGTGCCAGCAAGCTCGGGGGGAACACCTACGAGCAGTACTTC	CASKLGGNTYEQYF
TRBJ2-7	-	TRBV28	-	TGTGCCAGCAGCACCTTCGCAGGGCAGGGAACCACCTACGAGCAGTACTTC	CASSTFAGQGTTYEQYF
TRBJ1-1	-	TRBV10-3	-	TGTGCCATCAGTGATATTTCTGAAGCTTTCTTT	CAISDISEAFF